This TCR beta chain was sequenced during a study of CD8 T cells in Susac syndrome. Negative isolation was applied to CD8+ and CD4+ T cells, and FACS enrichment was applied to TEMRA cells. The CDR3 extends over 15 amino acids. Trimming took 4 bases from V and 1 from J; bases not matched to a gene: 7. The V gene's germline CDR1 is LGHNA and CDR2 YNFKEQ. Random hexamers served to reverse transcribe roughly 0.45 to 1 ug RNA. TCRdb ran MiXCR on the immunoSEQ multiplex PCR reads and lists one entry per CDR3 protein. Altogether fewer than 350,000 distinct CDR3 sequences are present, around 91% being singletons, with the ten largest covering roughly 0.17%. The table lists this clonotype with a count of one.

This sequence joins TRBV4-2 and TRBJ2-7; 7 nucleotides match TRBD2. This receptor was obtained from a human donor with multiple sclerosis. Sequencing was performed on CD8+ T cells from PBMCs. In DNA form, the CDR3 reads TGTGCCAGCAGCCCATCTAGCGGCTTTTCCTACGAGCAGTACTTC. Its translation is CASSPSSGFSYEQYF.